The 24 T cell receptor beta chains presented below share a single source sample, sequenced in a study of post-analysis software for immune sequencing data. cDNA libraries for TCR beta contained unique molecular identifiers. TCRdb re-derived calls from the PCR reads in MiXCR, one entry per CDR3 protein. The sample carries some 690,000 distinct CDR3 sequences, 30% recorded once. Study-wide findings and caveats: With TRBV5-6, TRBV5-1 and TRBV20-1 included, 5 or 6 TRBV segments were more frequent in patients than in controls.

Their antigen targets remain unknown. The source material was blood. The receptors were gathered from a girl between 10 and 17 years old with multiple sclerosis.

The V gene is TRBV7-2, the J gene TRBJ2-5; TRBD1 aligns across 10 bases. Germline lookup yields CDR1 SGHTA and CDR2 FQGNSA. The CDR3 sequence is 14 residues long. With V trimmed by 5 bases and J by 5 bases, 5 bases remained unmatched. The CDR3 region has the DNA TGTGCCAGCAGCCCCGACAGGGGGCGGGAGACCCAGTACTTC. Amino acid sequence: CASSPDRGRETQYF.

The genes are TRBV20-1 and TRBJ1-2, with D possibly TRBD1 on 5 matching bases. CDR1 DFQATT and CDR2 SNEGSKA come from the germline V gene (reference sequence). V was cut by 0 bases and J by 0 bases, with 29 bases left in between. This CDR3 spans 21 amino acids. CDR3 amino acids: CSARDIGAYQPGSPSNYGYTF. The CDR3 nucleotides are TGCAGTGCTAGAGATATCGGGGCCTATCAGCCCGGGTCTCCTTCTAACTATGGCTACACCTTC.

This clonotype was detected only a few times. The rearrangement uses TRBV29-1 and TRBJ1-1; possibly TRBD1 for D (6 bases). The length of the CDR3 is 13 residues. Deletions cut 6 bases from V and 5 bases from J, with 16 bases between. Germline CDR1 is SQVTM and CDR2 is ANQGSEA. CDR3: CSVGPGEWTEAFF. CDR3 bases: TGCAGCGTGGGTCCAGGGGAATGGACTGAAGCTTTCTTT.

This clonotype has a count of ten or more. The chain employs TRBV6-5 and TRBJ2-5; TRBD1 matches 9 bases. This CDR3 is built from 16 residues. V shed 0 bases, J shed 5 bases, and the junction held 7 bases outside the gene matches. CDR1 is MNHEY, CDR2 SVGAGI, per germline. In nucleotides, the CDR3 is TGTGCCAGCAGTTACTCGACAGGGGGGCTGGAGGAGACCCAGTACTTC. This translates into CASSYSTGGLEETQYF.

Comments on this clonotype: A read error may produce the germline difference seen at one junction end. The chain joins TRBV18 to TRBJ2-1; 14 bases are shared with TRBD2. This CDR3 spans 18 amino acids. The germline V gene encodes CDR1 KGHSH and CDR2 LQKENI. The CDR3 bases are TGTGCCAGCGCACCGGGACTAGCGGGGGCGGGGAATTACAATGAGCAGTTCTTC. It encodes CASAPGLAGAGNYNEQFF.

There are many counts of this clonotype. The CDR3 loop is CSVLGGRAREQFF. In DNA, the CDR3 is TGCAGCGTTCTCGGGGGGAGGGCCCGTGAGCAGTTCTTC. The genes are TRBV29-1 and TRBJ2-1; 7 bases fit TRBD2. The CDR3 consists of 13 residues. With 5 bases clipped from V and 9 bases from J, the junction kept 10 bases outside the gene matches. The germline V gene encodes CDR1 SQVTM and CDR2 ANQGSEA.

The V gene is TRBV7-2, the J gene TRBJ2-4; D is unclear. The V gene's germline CDR1 is SGHTA and CDR2 FQGNSA. The CDR3 totals 14 residues. Trimming took off 1 base at V and 7 bases at J, with 11 bases between the two ends. This chain's CDR3 is CASSLDEVPNIQYF. CDR3 DNA sequence: TGTGCCAGCAGCTTAGACGAGGTCCCCAACATTCAGTACTTC. Complete variable domain (other parts from reference TRBV7-2 and TRBJ2-4): GAGVSQSPSNKVTEKGKDVELRCDPISGHTALYWYRQSLGQGLEFLIYFQGNSAPDKSGLPSDRFSAERTGGSVSTLTIQRTQQEDSAVYLCASSLDEVPNIQYFGAGTRLSVL.

The V and J genes are TRBV5-1 and TRBJ1-6; 8 bases are shared with TRBD1. After removal of 4 bases from V and 6 bases from J, the junction contained 9 bases not matched to a gene. Per the germline V gene, CDR1 is SGHRS and CDR2 is YFSETQ. CDR3 size: 16 residues. The CDR3 region has the DNA TGCGCCAGCAGCCTGGAGCGGACAGGGCTTAATTCACCCCTCCACTTT. This gives the protein CASSLERTGLNSPLHF.

The chain's CDR3 is CASSLLRGTDEAFF. In DNA form, the CDR3 reads TGCGCCAGCAGCCTCCTACGTGGGACAGATGAAGCTTTCTTT. The rearrangement links TRBV5-1 to TRBJ1-1, with TRBD1 matching 7 bases. CDR3 length equals 14 residues. V shed 4 bases and J 7 bases; nucleotides not matched to a gene: 10. Germline V gene data show CDR1 as SGHRS and CDR2 as YFSETQ.

This chain links TRBV6-2 or TRBV6-3 with TRBJ2-1, with unresolved D. This CDR3 comprises 15 residues. Trimming cost V 2 bases and J 2 bases, with 10 bases left between them. The germline CDR1 and CDR2 sequences are MNHEY and SVGEGT. Here the CDR3 reads CASSYMPVTYNEQFF. In nucleotides, the CDR3 is TGTGCCAGCAGTTACATGCCTGTAACCTACAATGAGCAGTTCTTC.

This clonotype was counted a few times. The chain has TRBV7-2 and TRBJ1-2; 8 nucleotides align to TRBD1. V lost 4 bases, J lost 8 bases, and 6 bases stayed unmatched. CDR1 and CDR2 from the germline V gene are SGHTA and FQGNSA. This CDR3 has 13 residues. CDR3: CASSSRTGRGYTF. The DNA of the CDR3 is TGTGCCAGCAGCTCCCGGACAGGGAGAGGCTACACCTTC.

The chain joins TRBV24-1 to TRBJ2-1; D gene ambiguous. TRBJ2-7 matches the DNA end more closely, so the J call is doubtful. The CDR3 runs to 15 residues. Germline CDR1 and CDR2: KGHDR and SFDVKD. CDR3 coding DNA: TGTGCCACCAGTGAGGCAGGTCTCTCCTACAATGAGCAGTACTTC. Translated, it gives CATSEAGLSYNEQYF.

About this clonotype: One junction end does not reproduce the germline sequence, and a read error may be involved. J is TRBJ1-5 and V is TRBV7-9, with TRBD1 matching 12 bases. This CDR3 contains 15 residues. Germline CDR1 is SEHNR and CDR2 is FQNEAQ (reference sequence). The chain's CDR3 is CASSLEGQGAQPQHF. The CDR3 DNA is TGTGCCAGCAGTTTAGAGGGACAGGGGGCTCAGCCCCAGCATTTT.

This clonotype was detected only a few times. The J gene is TRBJ2-7, the V gene TRBV6-2 or TRBV6-3; weak D call: TRBD1 (5 bases). The CDR3 runs to 15 residues. Deletions cut 2 bases from V and 4 bases from J, with 15 bases between. Germline CDR1 and CDR2: MNHEY and SVGEGT. CDR3 amino acids: CASSYVTALGYEQYF. DNA for the CDR3: TGTGCCAGCAGTTACGTGACAGCCTTGGGATACGAGCAGTACTTC.

This clonotype was detected many times. The rearrangement uses TRBV11-2 and TRBJ2-5; no clear D. From germline, CDR1 is SGHAT and CDR2 FQNNGV. Trimming removed 5 bases at V and 2 bases at J, with 24 bases between. The CDR3 extends over 18 amino acids. The CDR3 DNA follows: TGTGCCAGCAGCACCAGCCGCCGGACGGCTGGGATACAAGAGACCCAGTACTTC. Encoded protein: CASSTSRRTAGIQETQYF.

Points on this clonotype: Possible read error: a much larger clone is one base away. The chain carries TRBV29-1 and TRBJ2-3, with a tentative D call TRBD2 (5 bases). Per germline, CDR1 SQVTM and CDR2 ANQGSEA. Deletions cut 4 bases from V and 1 base from J, with 6 bases between. This CDR3 is built from 12 residues. CDR3 nucleotides: TGCAGCGTTGTGAGGGGCACAGATACGCAGTATTTT. Its translation: CSVVRGTDTQYF.

The chain is built from TRBV9 and TRBJ2-1; D is perhaps TRBD1 (5 bases). Per germline, CDR1 SGDLS and CDR2 YYNGEE. The CDR3 runs 14 residues. Trimming took off 2 bases at V and 0 bases at J, with 6 bases between the two ends. The CDR3 DNA reads as TGTGCCAGCAGCGTCCAGGGCTCCTACAATGAGCAGTTCTTC. Encoded protein: CASSVQGSYNEQFF.

This clonotype appeared many times. CDR3 nucleotides: TGCAGCGCGCCGGTGGGGGGAGTCTACTATGGCTACACCTTC. Protein product: CSAPVGGVYYGYTF. This chain connects TRBV29-1 to TRBJ1-2; D might be TRBD1 (5 bases). The V end lost 7 bases, the J end lost 3 bases, and 18 bases lay between the germline ends. The CDR3 is 14 amino acids. Germline V gene data show CDR1 as SQVTM and CDR2 as ANQGSEA.

This sequence joins TRBV7-2 and TRBJ2-1; the D is unclear. Deletions cut 2 bases from V and 12 bases from J, with 17 bases between. The CDR3 is 14 residues long. The germline V gene encodes CDR1 SGHTA and CDR2 FQGNSA. The CDR3 reads CASSLPLEAGVQFF. The CDR3 nucleotides are TGTGCCAGCAGCTTACCTCTAGAAGCCGGTGTGCAGTTCTTC.

This clonotype appeared a few times. The rearrangement joins TRBV7-2 to TRBJ2-4, with D perhaps TRBD1 or TRBD2 (5 bases each). The germline gives CDR1 SGHTA, CDR2 FQGNSA. V lost 4 bases, J lost 0 bases, and 13 bases lay in between. The CDR3 has 16 amino acids. The CDR3 region has the DNA TGTGCCAGCAGCTCCCCGGGACCTCTAGCCAAAAACATTCAGTACTTC. Its protein product is CASSSPGPLAKNIQYF.

This clonotype has only a few counts. The chain employs TRBV15 and TRBJ1-2; D call uncertain. V was clipped by 0 bases and J by 6 bases, with 17 bases between them. The CDR3 length is 16 residues. CDR1 and CDR2 (germline): LNHNV, YYDKDF (reference sequence). The CDR3 is CATSRDGSRRVHGYTF. The CDR3 DNA reads as TGTGCCACCAGCAGAGATGGATCTAGAAGGGTTCATGGCTACACCTTC.

The J gene is TRBJ1-2, the V gene TRBV6-1; D remains unclear. CDR1 is MNHNS, CDR2 SASEGT, per germline. The CDR3 covers 11 residues. V was cut by 7 bases and J by 8 bases, with 11 bases left in between. CDR3 bases: TGTGCCAGCAACCAAGGACGCGGCTACACCTTC. Translated, it gives CASNQGRGYTF.

In its sample, this clonotype was seen a few times. The chain carries TRBV25-1 and TRBJ2-1, with D maybe TRBD2 (5 bases). V was pared by 1 base and J by 5 bases, with 12 bases between. The CDR3 is 15 residues long. Germline-derived CDR1 and CDR2 are MGHDK and SYGVNS. CDR3 DNA sequence: TGTGCCAGCAGTGAATCGAGGAGGATAAACAATGAGCAGTTCTTC. This translates into CASSESRRINNEQFF.

The table lists this clonotype with a few counts. V gene TRBV15 combines with J gene TRBJ2-7; D unclear. CDR3 size: 13 residues. V was pared by 0 bases and J by 3 bases, with 6 bases between. The germline CDR1 and CDR2 sequences are LNHNV and YYDKDF (reference sequence). CDR3 loop: CATSREWNYEQYF. Written as DNA, the CDR3 is TGTGCCACCAGCAGAGAGTGGAACTACGAGCAGTACTTC.